This T cell receptor (beta chain) originates from a study of T cell responses to AZD1222 COVID-19 vaccine. Study outcomes and limitations: Just a handful of AZD1222 recipients were seropositive at baseline. Spike was spanned by vaccine-associated CD4 TCRs, which were dominant at 160-218 and 743-854. Targets within unmutated variant regions were reportedly found for nearly half of spike-specific TCRs. White British ancestry dominated among donors, who included more females, and clonal diversity was possibly underestimated.

CDR3 size: 13 residues. Germline V gene lookup returns CDR1 SGHVS and CDR2 FQNEAQ. V lost 6 bases to trimming and J lost 5 bases, with 11 bases between them. The assay was immunoSEQ multiplex PCR, and TCRdb's table has in-frame clones only and misses some. Here the sample spans around 150,000 clones, 92% being singletons. Regarding this clone: Its antigen remains unidentified.

The material sequenced was peripheral blood, taken on day 0 of AZD1222 vaccination. J is TRBJ2-1 and V is TRBV7-8; D call uncertain. The receptor was derived from an adult in good health. Here the CDR3 reads CASSHGINNEQFF. The CDR3, as DNA: TGTGCCAGCAGTCACGGCATAAACAATGAGCAGTTCTTC.